This entry lists 25 T cell receptor beta chains sequenced from one sample in a study of blood T cell repertoires in COVID-19. TCRdb keeps only in-frame clones here, not all; method: immunoSEQ multiplex PCR. The table has 150,000 to 190,000 clones, 85% seen once. The sequenced sample consisted of peripheral blood. The source of these receptors is a woman aged 60-70 years with COVID-19, enrolled during active disease.

This chain connects TRBV5-5 to TRBJ2-1; TRBD1 matches 7 bases. Germline V gene lookup returns CDR1 SGHKS and CDR2 YYEKEE (reference sequence). CDR3 length: 12 amino acids. V lost 7 bases and J lost 10; bases outside the gene matches: 8. The CDR3 sequence: CASDRVGREQFF. The CDR3 nucleotides read TGTGCCAGCGACAGGGTTGGGCGCGAGCAGTTCTTC. The complete variable domain, with remaining parts taken from reference TRBV5-5 and TRBJ2-1, reads DAGVTQSPTHLIKTRGQQVTLRCSPISGHKSVSWYQQVLGQGPQFIFQYYEKEERGRGNFPDRFSARQFPNYSSELNVNALLLGDSALYLCASDRVGREQFFGPGTRLTVL.

The rearrangement links TRBV5-1 to TRBJ1-2, with 12 positions matching TRBD1. The germline V gene encodes CDR1 SGHRS and CDR2 YFSETQ. This CDR3 region has 16 residues. J lost 3 bases, V lost 2 bases, and 5 bases had no gene match. CDR3 in DNA: TGCGCCAGCAGCTTTGGGACAGGGGGCAGGGACTATGGCTACACCTTC. Translated, it gives CASSFGTGGRDYGYTF.

The CDR3 coding sequence is TGTGCCAGCTCACTAGACAGGGGCACTGAAGCTTTCTTT. Encoded protein: CASSLDRGTEAFF. The chain couples TRBV18 to TRBJ1-1; TRBD1 agrees at 8 bases. With 4 bases clipped from V and 4 bases from J, the junction kept 2 bases outside the gene matches. The length of the CDR3 is 13 residues. CDR1 is KGHSH, CDR2 LQKENI, per germline.

The chain carries TRBV6-6 and TRBJ1-6; a weak D match, TRBD1 (5 bases). Trimming pared 5 bases from V and 6 bases from J, leaving 20 bases between. The CDR3 totals 17 residues. Germline CDR1 and CDR2: MNHNY and SVGAGI (reference sequence). CDR3 sequence: CASSRGSGDLGNSPLHF. For the CDR3, the DNA is TGTGCCAGCAGTCGGGGATCGGGGGATCTTGGTAATTCACCCCTCCACTTT.

The genes are TRBV6-4 and TRBJ2-1, with 10 nucleotides matching TRBD2. Germline V CDR1 and CDR2: MRHNA, SNTAGT. This CDR3 has 16 residues. V was pared by 3 bases and J by 7 bases, with 9 bases of the junction left unmatched. The CDR3: CASSELAGGLWNEQFF. CDR3 DNA sequence: TGTGCCAGCAGTGAATTAGCGGGAGGTCTTTGGAATGAGCAGTTCTTC.

The V gene is TRBV5-1, the J gene TRBJ2-7; D might be TRBD2 (6 bases). The CDR3 is 15 residues long. CDR1 and CDR2 from the germline V gene are SGHRS and YFSETQ. Trimming removed 0 bases from V and 5 bases from J, with 15 bases in between. The CDR3 coding sequence is TGCGCCAGCAGCTTGGAATTCTACGGAGGGGACGAGCAGTACTTC. Translating gives CASSLEFYGGDEQYF.

The chain uses TRBV5-6 and TRBJ1-1; D might be TRBD1 (6 bases). There are 15 residues in the CDR3. Germline V CDR1 and CDR2: SGHDT, YYEEEE. Between the trimmed V and J ends, which lost 3 bases and 3 bases, there was a span of 15 bases. The CDR3 DNA reads as TGTGCCAGCAGCTCCGGTTCGGACAGTTACACTGAAGCTTTCTTT. Encoded protein: CASSSGSDSYTEAFF.

The chain carries TRBV7-6 and TRBJ1-1; the match to TRBD1 covers 8 bases. Germline V CDR1 and CDR2: SGHVS, FNYEAQ. The V and J ends lost 1 base and 10 bases, in that order; junction bases with no gene match: 11. This CDR3 has 15 amino acids. Written as DNA, the CDR3 is TGTGCCAGCAGCTTAGATCCAGGGGGCCTGTCGGGAGCTTTCTTT. Translated: CASSLDPGGLSGAFF.

J is TRBJ1-2 and V is TRBV3-1 (or the pseudogene TRBV3-2), with 7 nucleotides matching TRBD1. The CDR3 is 13 amino acids. The ends lost 3 bases at V and 6 bases at J; junction bases unmatched: 4. Germline loops: CDR1 LGHDT, CDR2 YNNKEL (reference sequence). CDR3 amino acids: CASSHRTGDGYTF. CDR3 sequence (DNA): TGTGCCAGCAGCCACCGGACAGGAGATGGCTACACCTTC.

This chain uses TRBV5-1 with TRBJ1-3; the match to TRBD1 covers 7 bases. CDR1 and CDR2 from the germline V gene are SGHRS and YFSETQ. CDR3 length: 15 residues. Trimming at V came to 2 bases and at J to 4 bases, leaving 6 bases not matched to a gene. The CDR3 reads CASSFGQDRGNTIYF. The CDR3 DNA reads TGCGCCAGCAGCTTCGGACAGGACCGGGGAAACACCATATATTTT.

This rearrangement joins TRBV25-1 to TRBJ1-2; 7 bases match TRBD1. Trimming cost V 4 bases and J 5 bases; bases outside gene matches: 4. The CDR3 length is 13 residues. CDR1 MGHDK and CDR2 SYGVNS come from the germline V gene. The CDR3 here is CASSVAGGYGYTF. The CDR3 DNA follows: TGTGCCAGCAGTGTTGCAGGGGGGTATGGCTACACCTTC.

The V gene is TRBV6-6, the J gene TRBJ1-1; D unclear. V was trimmed by 2 bases and J by 5 bases, leaving 12 bases between them. The CDR3 loop spans 14 amino acids. CDR1 is MNHNY and CDR2 is SVGAGI in the germline V gene (reference sequence). The CDR3 region is CASSYLSSRTEAFF. For the CDR3, the DNA is TGTGCCAGCAGTTACCTATCTTCGCGGACTGAAGCTTTCTTT.

V and J are TRBV24-1 and TRBJ1-2; unclear D gene. This CDR3 is built from 15 residues. Germline-derived CDR1 and CDR2 are KGHDR and SFDVKD. The V end was cut by 3 bases, the J end by 5 bases, with 15 bases between. As DNA, the CDR3 is TGTGCCACCAGTGATCCAAGAGTCGGTCGGTATGGCTACACCTTC. It is translated as CATSDPRVGRYGYTF.

V and J are TRBV7-9 and TRBJ1-1, with 10 bases aligning to TRBD1. V lost 5 bases, J lost 5 bases, and 8 bases stayed unmatched. In germline, CDR1 is SEHNR, CDR2 FQNEAQ (reference sequence). The CDR3 totals 15 residues. CDR3 in DNA: TGTGCCAGCAGCATAGACAGGGGGCGCGGAACTGAAGCTTTCTTT. Amino acid sequence: CASSIDRGRGTEAFF.

The V gene is TRBV6-2 or TRBV6-3, the J gene TRBJ2-1; D perhaps matches TRBD2 (6 bases). The CDR3 contains 13 residues. Trimming left V 3 bases short and J 8 bases short, with 11 bases between. CDR1 and CDR2 from the germline V gene are MNHEY and SVGEGT. CDR3 in DNA: TGTGCCAGCAGTTATCTGCGGGGCTATGAGCAGTTCTTC. It specifies CASSYLRGYEQFF.

The chain links TRBV9 to TRBJ2-2, with 11 bases fitting TRBD1. Per the germline V gene, CDR1 is SGDLS and CDR2 is YYNGEE. With 6 bases clipped from V and 7 bases from J, the junction kept 5 bases outside the gene matches. The CDR3 runs 14 residues. The CDR3 DNA reads TGTGCCAGCACTCGGGACAGGGGGTTCGGGGAGCTGTTTTTT. As protein: CASTRDRGFGELFF.

The chain is built from TRBV19 and TRBJ2-3; TRBD2 might be the D (6 bases). V lost 6 bases and J lost 0, with 10 bases in between. CDR3 length: 14 residues. The germline V gene has CDR1 LNHDA and CDR2 SQIVND (reference sequence). The CDR3 DNA reads TGTGCCAGTAGCGGGACTTCTAGCACAGATACGCAGTATTTT. Translated: CASSGTSSTDTQYF.

This clone showed up just a few times. This chain links TRBV9 with TRBJ2-1; maybe TRBD1 (5 bases). V was shortened by 3 bases and J by 4 bases, with 17 bases between the two germline ends. In germline, CDR1 is SGDLS, CDR2 YYNGEE. The CDR3 runs 16 residues. Here the CDR3 reads CASSEGSRAFYNEQFF. DNA for the CDR3: TGTGCCAGCAGCGAAGGGTCCAGGGCGTTTTACAATGAGCAGTTCTTC.

The chain joins TRBV6-5 to TRBJ1-6, with TRBD1 identical over 9 bases. Germline CDR1 reads MNHEY; CDR2 reads SVGAGI. This CDR3 has 14 residues. V gave up 6 bases and J gave up 8 bases; unmatched junction bases: 5. In nucleotides, the CDR3 is TGTGCCAGCAGATTGACAGGGGGACATTCACCCCTCCACTTT. Protein product: CASRLTGGHSPLHF.

The chain carries TRBV6-5 and TRBJ1-3; D uncertain. CDR1 and CDR2 from the germline V gene are MNHEY and SVGAGI. The CDR3 is 13 amino acids. V was shortened by 8 bases and J by 0 bases, with 8 bases between the two germline ends. The CDR3 DNA reads TGTGCCAGCCAACTAAGCTCTGGAAACACCATATATTTT. Translated: CASQLSSGNTIYF.

The table lists this clone with a few counts. This chain connects TRBV4-1 to TRBJ2-7; possibly TRBD1 for D (5 bases). The CDR3 has 15 residues. Trimming took off 1 base at V and 1 base at J, with 11 bases between the two ends. Germline V gene lookup returns CDR1 MGHRA and CDR2 YSYEKL. Here the CDR3 DNA reads TGCGCCAGCAGCCAAGGTGAGGACAATTCCTACGAGCAGTACGTC. It yields the protein CASSQGEDNSYEQYV.

CDR3 sequence (DNA): TGTGCCAGCAGGCCACTCCCCGGGACAGGGGCCTACGAGCAGTACTTC. Its translation: CASRPLPGTGAYEQYF. The chain recombines TRBV6-6 with TRBJ2-7, with TRBD1 matching 10 bases. Germline CDR1 and CDR2: MNHNY and SVGAGI (reference sequence). V lost 6 bases, J lost 2 bases, and 10 bases stayed unmatched. The CDR3 is 16 residues long.

The rearrangement uses TRBV6-5 and TRBJ1-1, with D unresolved. Trimming cost V 4 bases and J 1 base, with 7 bases left between them. This CDR3 region has 13 residues. Germline CDR1 MNHEY, CDR2 SVGAGI. The CDR3 is CASSFDKNTEAFF. The DNA for the CDR3 is TGTGCCAGCAGTTTCGACAAGAACACTGAAGCTTTCTTT.

The rearrangement uses TRBV6-1 and TRBJ1-3; TRBD1 might be the D (6 bases). The V and J ends lost 2 bases and 0 bases respectively, with 17 bases between them. The CDR3 runs to 18 residues. CDR1 is MNHNS and CDR2 is SASEGT in the germline V gene. CDR3 amino acids: CASSETGSLQPSGNTIYF. CDR3 bases: TGTGCCAGCAGTGAAACAGGGAGCCTACAGCCCTCTGGAAACACCATATATTTT.

V is TRBV5-4 and J is TRBJ2-1, with a weak D call TRBD2 (6 bases). The CDR3 covers 15 residues. Germline CDR1 SGHNT, CDR2 YYREEE (reference sequence). V lost 0 bases to trimming and J lost 6 bases, with 13 bases between them. The CDR3 protein is CASSLGVGGRNEQFF. The DNA of the CDR3 is TGTGCCAGCAGCTTGGGGGTAGGAGGGCGCAATGAGCAGTTCTTC.